The 21 T cell receptor beta chains reported below all come from one sample, sequenced in a study of patients and donors after allogeneic stem cell transplantation. TCRdb fed the RT-PCR reads into MiXCR, producing one record per CDR3 protein. The table shows more than 75,000 distinct CDR3 sequences, with 5% occurring only once. The sample was blood, either unsorted or a sorted T cell fraction (not recorded which). Every receptor here comes from a human donor who was either an allogeneic HSCT recipient or a stem cell or donor lymphocyte infusion donor (not recorded which). It is not recorded whose cells these are; they may come from a transplant donor.

This clonotype occurred many times. In DNA form, the CDR3 reads TGTGCCAGCAGCTCAACGAGGGGCTATGGGGGCTACACCTTC. This codes for CASSSTRGYGGYTF. The rearrangement links TRBV7-2 to TRBJ1-2, with D maybe TRBD1 (5 bases). CDR3 length: 14 amino acids. Per germline, CDR1 SGHTA and CDR2 FQGNSA. V dropped 4 bases and J dropped 8 bases, with 17 bases sitting between them.

As concerns this clonotype: This may stem from a read error, because a much larger clone lies one nucleotide away. The chain carries TRBV5-1 and TRBJ2-3; D could derive from TRBD1 or TRBD2 (5 bases each). Trimming removed 4 bases at V and 1 base at J, with 10 bases between. The V gene's germline CDR1 is SGHRS and CDR2 YFSETQ. The CDR3 has 14 amino acids. The CDR3 DNA reads as TGCGCCAGCAGCCCGGGACCCGGCACAGATACGCAGTATTTT. Its protein product is CASSPGPGTDTQYF.

This clonotype was seen ten or more times. This chain joins TRBV10-3 and TRBJ1-5; weak D call: TRBD1 (5 bases). Germline V gene data show CDR1 as ENHRY and CDR2 as SYGVKD. The V end lost 2 bases, the J end lost 8 bases, and 10 bases lay between the germline ends. This CDR3 comprises 13 residues. CDR3 sequence: CAISERGEKPQHF. CDR3 DNA sequence: TGTGCCATCAGTGAGCGGGGGGAGAAGCCCCAGCATTTT.

This clonotype was recorded at least ten times. The chain carries TRBV29-1 and TRBJ2-1, with D unclear. This CDR3 spans 11 amino acids. V lost 2 bases to trimming and J lost 3 bases, with 2 bases between them. Germline CDR1 SQVTM, CDR2 ANQGSEA. The chain's CDR3 is CSVEIYNEQFF. DNA for the CDR3: TGCAGCGTTGAAATCTACAATGAGCAGTTCTTC.

Only a few counts were recorded for this clonotype. The J gene is TRBJ2-3, the V gene TRBV6-2 or TRBV6-3, with TRBD2 identical over 9 bases. The V and J ends lost 6 bases and 0 bases, in that order; junction bases with no gene match: 10. CDR3 length: 17 amino acids. CDR1 is MNHEY, CDR2 SVGEGT, per germline. CDR3 sequence reads: CASRGLAVRTSTDTQYF. CDR3 nucleotides: TGTGCCAGCAGGGGACTAGCCGTGCGAACTAGCACAGATACGCAGTATTTT.

This clonotype has more than one count but fewer than ten. The CDR3 DNA reads TGTGCCAGTAGGCTCGGGGGGGTAGGGTACAATGAGCAGTTCTTC. It specifies CASRLGGVGYNEQFF. The chain is built from TRBV19 and TRBJ2-1; 8 bases map to TRBD2. The V gene end was trimmed by 6 bases and the J gene end by 4 bases; junction bases not matched to a gene: 8. The CDR3 is made up of 15 amino acids. CDR1 LNHDA and CDR2 SQIVND come from the germline V gene (reference sequence).

This clonotype was detected ten times or more. The chain has TRBV4-1 and TRBJ2-3; tentatively, D is TRBD2 (7 bases). V lost 0 bases, J lost 2 bases, and 15 bases lay in between. The CDR3 consists of 17 residues. Germline CDR1 and CDR2: MGHRA and YSYEKL. The CDR3: CASSQDRRGGVTDTQYF. The CDR3 DNA reads TGCGCCAGCAGCCAAGATAGGCGAGGGGGGGTCACAGATACGCAGTATTTT.

This clonotype was seen a few times. V gene TRBV27 combines with J gene TRBJ2-3; D perhaps matches TRBD1 (5 bases). V lost 0 bases, J lost 3 bases, and 10 bases lay in between. In germline, CDR1 is MNHEY, CDR2 SMNVEV (reference sequence). There are 15 residues in the CDR3. CDR3: CASSLSWGDTDTQYF. Here the CDR3 DNA reads TGTGCCAGCAGTTTATCATGGGGCGATACAGATACGCAGTATTTT.

This clonotype has ten or more counts. V and J are TRBV5-6 and TRBJ1-1; D is uncertain. Looked up from germline, CDR1 is SGHDT and CDR2 is YYEEEE. The CDR3 runs 13 residues. The V gene lost 2 bases and the J gene lost 1 base, with 6 bases spanning the gap. CDR3: CASSFGPNTEAFF. The CDR3 coding sequence is TGTGCCAGCAGCTTCGGTCCGAACACTGAAGCTTTCTTT.

There are many counts of this clonotype. The chain has TRBV10-2 and TRBJ1-1, with unresolved D. Germline assignment: CDR1 WSHSY and CDR2 SAAADI. Deletions cut 5 bases from V and 1 base from J, with 8 bases between. The CDR3 extends over 13 amino acids. CDR3 sequence (DNA): TGCGCCAGCAGTTTTCAGCAGAACACTGAAGCTTTCTTT. Protein product: CASSFQQNTEAFF.

This clonotype has at least ten counts. This chain connects TRBV7-9 to TRBJ2-2; unclear D gene. The CDR3 runs 14 residues. Germline values: CDR1 SEHNR, CDR2 FQNEAQ (reference sequence). The germline V and J ends were trimmed by 5 bases and 6 bases, with 13 bases remaining between them. This CDR3 reads CASSLSWEPGELFF. The CDR3 DNA reads TGTGCCAGCAGCCTATCTTGGGAACCCGGGGAGCTGTTTTTT.

This clonotype was counted at least ten times. The chain combines TRBV5-1 with TRBJ2-1; a weak D match, TRBD1 (5 bases). The CDR3 is made up of 15 amino acids. V lost 4 bases and J lost 3, with 14 bases in between. Germline CDR1 SGHRS, CDR2 YFSETQ. CDR3 loop: CASSLGHRDYNEQFF. For the CDR3, the DNA is TGCGCCAGCAGCCTCGGACACCGCGACTACAATGAGCAGTTCTTC.

This clonotype was seen repeatedly, ten times or more. The genes are TRBV30 and TRBJ2-7; TRBD2 agrees at 9 bases. This CDR3 spans 15 amino acids. Looked up from germline, CDR1 is GTSNPN and CDR2 is SVGIG (reference sequence). V was clipped by 3 bases and J by 3 bases; unmatched bases: 9. The DNA of the CDR3 is TGTGCCTGGAGAGTAGCGGGAGACCCCATCTACGAGCAGTACTTC. Protein sequence: CAWRVAGDPIYEQYF.

This clonotype turned up a few times. V and J are TRBV9 and TRBJ2-7; weak D call: TRBD1 (5 bases). The germline V and J ends were trimmed by 4 bases and 2 bases, with 13 bases remaining between them. The germline V gene encodes CDR1 SGDLS and CDR2 YYNGEE. This CDR3 is 14 amino acids long. The chain's CDR3 is CASSPRADAYEQYF. The CDR3 DNA reads TGTGCCAGCAGCCCCAGGGCCGACGCCTACGAGCAGTACTTC.

This clonotype was observed many times. This rearrangement joins TRBV28 to TRBJ1-5; D unresolved. Looked up from germline, CDR1 is MDHEN and CDR2 is SYDVKM. Between the trimmed V and J ends, which lost 6 bases and 0 bases, there was a span of 24 bases. The CDR3 length is 19 residues. In DNA form, the CDR3 reads TGTGCCAGCAGGAATCATTGGGATATCCAAATCTATAGCAATCAGCCCCAGCATTTT. Its translation: CASRNHWDIQIYSNQPQHF. The variable domain in full, completed from reference TRBV28 and TRBJ1-5, reads DVKVTQSSRYLVKRTGEKVFLECVQDMDHENMFWYRQDPGLGLRLIYFSYDVKMKEKGDIPEGYSVSREKKERFSLILESASTNQTSMYLCASRNHWDIQIYSNQPQHFGDGTRLSIL.

This clonotype was observed at least ten times. The rearrangement joins TRBV18 to TRBJ1-2, with a possible D match to TRBD1 (6 bases). Germline V gene sequence: CDR1 KGHSH, CDR2 LQKENI. V lost 3 bases and J lost 4, with 15 bases in between. The CDR3 has 15 amino acids. This chain's CDR3 is CASSPERTASYGYTF. CDR3 bases: TGTGCCAGCTCACCGGAGAGGACAGCCAGCTATGGCTACACCTTC.

This clonotype was seen many times. The chain combines TRBV3-1 with TRBJ1-1, with D unresolved. This CDR3 region has 13 residues. V lost 7 bases to trimming and J lost 5 bases, with 14 bases between them. Germline CDR1 is LGHDT and CDR2 is YNNKEL (reference sequence). The CDR3 DNA reads TGTGCCAGCATCCTAAGCGGGAGAACTGAAGCTTTCTTT. The encoded protein is CASILSGRTEAFF.

The chain recombines TRBV5-1 with TRBJ2-7; 10 nucleotides match TRBD2. V lost 3 bases and J lost 5; bases outside the gene matches: 11. This CDR3 contains 16 residues. Germline V lookup: CDR1 SGHRS, CDR2 YFSETQ. In nucleotides, the CDR3 is TGCGCCAGCAGCTCAATAAGCGGGAGGGCCTATGACGAGCAGTACTTC. Protein: CASSSISGRAYDEQYF.

The chain uses TRBV3-1 and TRBJ1-4, with 10 bases fitting TRBD1. Losses at the gene ends were 4 bases for V and 7 bases for J; bases not matched to a gene: 3. The CDR3 is 14 amino acids. Germline CDR1 and CDR2: LGHDT and YNNKEL (reference sequence). The CDR3 DNA follows: TGTGCCAGCAGCCGCCGGGACAGGGGTGAAAAACTGTTTTTT. Its translation: CASSRRDRGEKLFF. The full variable domain, completed using reference TRBV3-1 and TRBJ1-4, is DTAVSQTPKYLVTQMGNDKSIKCEQNLGHDTMYWYKQDSKKFLKIMFSYNNKELIINETVPNRFSPKSPDKAHLNLHINSLELGDSAVYFCASSRRDRGEKLFFGSGTQLSVL.

In its sample, this clonotype was seen many times. For the CDR3, the DNA is TGTGCCAGCATCAAAGAGAGGGGACTAGCGGGTTTCACAGATACGCAGTATTTT. It yields the protein CASIKERGLAGFTDTQYF. The J gene is TRBJ2-3, the V gene TRBV2, with TRBD2 matching 12 bases. The V and J ends lost 7 bases and 2 bases, in that order; junction bases with no gene match: 13. The germline gives CDR1 SNHLY, CDR2 FYNNEI. The CDR3 is 18 residues long.

In its sample, this clonotype was seen many times. The gene calls are TRBV20-1 and TRBJ2-7; 7 nucleotides match TRBD2. This CDR3 has 13 amino acids. V lost 5 bases to trimming and J lost 3 bases; unmatched junction nucleotides: 7. The germline V gene has CDR1 DFQATT and CDR2 SNEGSKA (reference sequence). CDR3 coding DNA: TGCAGTGCTCTGCGGGAGAGGGACTACGAGCAGTACTTC. Protein product: CSALRERDYEQYF.